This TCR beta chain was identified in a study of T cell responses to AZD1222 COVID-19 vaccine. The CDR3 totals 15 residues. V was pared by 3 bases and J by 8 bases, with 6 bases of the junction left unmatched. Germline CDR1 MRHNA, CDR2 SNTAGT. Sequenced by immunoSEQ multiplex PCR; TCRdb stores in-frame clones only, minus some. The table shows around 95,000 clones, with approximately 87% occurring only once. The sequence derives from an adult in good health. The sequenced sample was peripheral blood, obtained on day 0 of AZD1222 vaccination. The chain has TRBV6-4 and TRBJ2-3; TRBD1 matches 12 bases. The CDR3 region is CASSEGQGAYGTQYF. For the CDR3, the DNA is TGTGCCAGCAGTGAGGGACAGGGGGCGTACGGTACGCAGTATTTT.